This TCR beta chain was captured in a study of T-cell reconstitution after alpha-beta-depleted transplantation in children. This clonotype appeared many times. Preparing the TCRbeta library involved the use of unique molecular identifiers. One entry per CDR3 protein results from TCRdb running MiXCR on the PCR reads. The profile shows roughly 200,000 distinct CDR3 sequences, less than 15% of them singletons. In germline, CDR1 is SGHTA, CDR2 FQGNSA. V shed 2 bases and J 6 bases; nucleotides not matched to a gene: 2. This CDR3 is 14 amino acids long. The sequence came from a human donor who donated a stem cell graft to a child with acute lymphoblastic leukemia. The V call is TRBV7-2, the J call TRBJ2-1, with 9 bases that match TRBD2. The sample here was PBMCs from the stem cell graft donor, taken from the stem cell graft. The CDR3 DNA reads TGTGCCAGCAGCTTACTAGCGGGGAGCAATGAGCAGTTCTTC. This encodes CASSLLAGSNEQFF.